Sequencing of this T cell receptor (beta chain) was carried out in a study of CD8 T cells in ankylosing spondylitis. Study-level findings and limits: What seemed typical of ankylosing spondylitis blood was a TCR beta motif built from several highly homologous variants. There was reportedly significant enrichment of clones that were disease-linked in matched ankylosing spondylitis synovial fluid.

The length of the CDR3 is 14 residues. Germline values: CDR1 MGHRA, CDR2 YSYEKL. V lost 5 bases, J lost 2 bases, and 13 bases lay in between. This clonotype showed up many times. The antigen is not known. The TCR beta libraries were generated through quantitative 5'-RACE incorporating molecular barcodes. MiXCR, run by TCRdb on the 5' RACE reads, gives a single entry per CDR3 protein. The repertoire has about 140,000 distinct CDR3 sequences, approximately 8.4% of them found once; the top ten carry 7.3%. This clonotype was obtained from a male donor with ankylosing spondylitis. The sequencing sample was made of synovial fluid, either unsorted or a sorted T cell fraction (not recorded which). The chain is built from TRBV4-1 and TRBJ2-7; D is unclear. CDR3 coding DNA: TGCGCCAGCAGCTGGGCGGAAAGAGCCTACGAGCAGTACTTC. Translation: CASSWAERAYEQYF.